One T cell receptor (beta chain) is described in this entry. The data were obtained in a study of OX40 agonist ivuxolimab in advanced cancers. Germline V gene lookup returns CDR1 MNHNS and CDR2 SASEGT. V was clipped by 2 bases and J by 4 bases; unmatched bases: 12. The CDR3 extends over 17 amino acids. Measured with immunoSEQ multiplex PCR; TCRdb has only the in-frame clones, and not every one. The sample has 65,000 to 95,000 clones; roughly 84% are singletons. The sequenced sample was CD4+ or CD8+ T cells sorted from blood, obtained in a trial of the OX40 agonist ivuxolimab. The clonotype originates from an adult with an advanced solid tumor such as melanoma, head and neck, liver or kidney cancer. The J gene is TRBJ2-7, the V gene TRBV6-1; 9 positions agree with TRBD1. The CDR3 sequence is CASSEILVGQGGYEQYF. As DNA, the CDR3 is TGTGCCAGCAGTGAAATATTGGTGGGACAGGGTGGATACGAGCAGTACTTC.